One and the same sample provided the 9 T cell receptor beta chains below, sequenced in a study of cytomegalovirus exposure and HLA in healthy donors. 13 Jbeta primers and 60 Vbeta primers were used for the PCR. The table came from immunoSEQ multiplex PCR; TCRdb's copy has only in-frame clones and leaves some out. The sample includes around 99,000 clones, roughly 80% of them seen just once. Sequencing was carried out using PBMCs. These receptors were collected from a man aged 50 to 59 in good health and CMV-seropositive.

V usage is TRBV15 and J usage is TRBJ2-6; D is undetermined. With 4 bases removed from V and 0 bases from J, the gap between germline ends came to 7 bases. This CDR3 spans 15 amino acids. CDR1 LNHNV and CDR2 YYDKDF come from the germline V gene (reference sequence). The CDR3: CATSKRDSGANVLTF. CDR3 in DNA: TGTGCCACCAGCAAAAGAGACTCTGGGGCCAACGTCCTGACTTTC.

This clone was counted a few times. The V call is TRBV14, the J call TRBJ1-2; a possible D gene is TRBD1 (6 bases). V was clipped by 0 bases and J by 4 bases, with 15 bases between them. Germline lookup yields CDR1 SGHDN and CDR2 FVKESK. The CDR3 is made up of 16 amino acids. CDR3 loop: CASSQDWAGVPYGYTF. DNA of the CDR3: TGTGCCAGCAGCCAAGATTGGGCAGGGGTCCCCTATGGCTACACCTTC. The full variable domain, completed using reference TRBV14 and TRBJ1-2, is EAGVTQFPSHSVIEKGQTVTLRCDPISGHDNLYWYRRVMGKEIKFLLHFVKESKQDESGMPNNRFLAERTGGTYSTLKVQPAELEDSGVYFCASSQDWAGVPYGYTFGSGTRLTVV.

The chain couples TRBV7-6 to TRBJ2-3; TRBD2 aligns across 9 bases. The CDR3 totals 18 residues. Germline CDR1 is SGHVS and CDR2 is FNYEAQ. V dropped 1 base and J dropped 4; count of bases not matched to a gene: 12. CDR3 loop: CASSLVLAGPSRADTQYF. The CDR3 DNA reads TGTGCCAGCAGCTTAGTTCTAGCGGGGCCCTCACGGGCAGATACGCAGTATTTT.

The genes are TRBV7-3 and TRBJ2-2; maybe TRBD1 (6 bases). From germline, CDR1 is SGHTA and CDR2 FQGTGA. The length of the CDR3 is 16 residues. Trimming stripped 5 bases from V and 4 bases from J, with 17 bases between. This chain's CDR3 is CASSPSQGVGTGELFF. The CDR3 nucleotides read TGTGCCAGCAGCCCCTCACAGGGCGTCGGCACCGGGGAGCTGTTTTTT.

This sequence joins TRBV28 and TRBJ2-3, with 13 positions matching TRBD2. V was pared by 3 bases and J by 2 bases, with 5 bases of the junction left unmatched. Looked up from germline, CDR1 is MDHEN and CDR2 is SYDVKM. The CDR3 totals 17 residues. CDR3 DNA sequence: TGTGCCAGCAGTTTCGGACTAGCGGGGGCCATCACAGATACGCAGTATTTT. This encodes CASSFGLAGAITDTQYF.

The chain employs TRBV28 and TRBJ1-1; D is perhaps TRBD1 (5 bases). This CDR3 is built from 13 residues. V shed 3 bases and J shed 6 bases, with 11 bases lying between them. From germline, CDR1 is MDHEN and CDR2 SYDVKM. The chain's CDR3 is CASSFRVKSEAFF. The DNA of the CDR3 is TGTGCCAGCAGTTTCAGGGTCAAATCTGAAGCTTTCTTT.

The chain combines TRBV5-4 with TRBJ2-3, with TRBD2 matching over 11 bases. Germline V gives CDR1 SGHNT, CDR2 YYREEE (reference sequence). J gave up 4 bases and V 2 bases, and 3 bases lay outside the gene matches. The CDR3 is 15 amino acids. The CDR3 loop reads CASSFSGGVADTQYF. The CDR3 DNA reads as TGTGCCAGCAGCTTTAGCGGGGGGGTCGCAGATACGCAGTATTTT.

The chain couples TRBV7-3 to TRBJ2-3; D gene uncertain. V was clipped by 1 base and J by 1 base, with 6 bases between them. In germline, CDR1 is SGHTA, CDR2 FQGTGA. The CDR3 runs 14 residues. The CDR3 is CASSLSYGTDTQYF. The CDR3 bases are TGTGCCAGCAGCTTAAGTTATGGCACAGATACGCAGTATTTT.

The J gene is TRBJ2-1, the V gene TRBV9, with D possibly being TRBD1 (6 bases). This CDR3 region has 15 residues. CDR1 and CDR2 (germline): SGDLS, YYNGEE. V dropped 3 bases and J dropped 3 bases, with 13 bases sitting between them. The CDR3 DNA is TGTGCCAGCAGCGCCCAGGGGCACGGCTACAATGAGCAGTTCTTC. This codes for CASSAQGHGYNEQFF.